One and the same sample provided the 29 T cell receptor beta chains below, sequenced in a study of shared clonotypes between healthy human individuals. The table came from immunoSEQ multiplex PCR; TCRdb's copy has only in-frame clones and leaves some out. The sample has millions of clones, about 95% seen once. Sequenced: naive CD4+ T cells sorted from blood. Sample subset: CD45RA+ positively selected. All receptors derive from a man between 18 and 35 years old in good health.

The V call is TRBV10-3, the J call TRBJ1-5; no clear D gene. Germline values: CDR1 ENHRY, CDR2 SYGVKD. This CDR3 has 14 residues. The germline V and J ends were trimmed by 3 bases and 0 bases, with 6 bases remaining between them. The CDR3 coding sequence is TGTGCCATCAGTGACAGCGATAGCAATCAGCCCCAGCATTTT. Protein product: CAISDSDSNQPQHF.

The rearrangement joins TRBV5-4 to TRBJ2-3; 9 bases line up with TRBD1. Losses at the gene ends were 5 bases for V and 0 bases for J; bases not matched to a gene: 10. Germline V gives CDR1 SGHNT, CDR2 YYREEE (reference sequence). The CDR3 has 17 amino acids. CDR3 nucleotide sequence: TGTGCCAGCAGTACGACAGGGGGAGCTTCTAGCACAGATACGCAGTATTTT. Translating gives CASSTTGGASSTDTQYF.

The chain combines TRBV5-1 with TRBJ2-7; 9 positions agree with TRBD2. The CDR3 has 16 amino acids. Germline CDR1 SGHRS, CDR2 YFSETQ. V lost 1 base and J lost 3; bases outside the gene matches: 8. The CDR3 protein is CASSLHLGTSSYEQYF. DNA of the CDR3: TGCGCCAGCAGCTTGCATTTAGGGACTAGCAGCTACGAGCAGTACTTC.

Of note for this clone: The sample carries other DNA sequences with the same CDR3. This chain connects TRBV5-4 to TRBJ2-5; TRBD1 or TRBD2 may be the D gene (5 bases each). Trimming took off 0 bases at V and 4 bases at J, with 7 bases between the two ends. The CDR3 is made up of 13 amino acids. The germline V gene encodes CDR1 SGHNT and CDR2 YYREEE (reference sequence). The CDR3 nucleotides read TGTGCCAGCAGCTTGGGGGACCGAGAGACCCAGTACTTC. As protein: CASSLGDRETQYF.

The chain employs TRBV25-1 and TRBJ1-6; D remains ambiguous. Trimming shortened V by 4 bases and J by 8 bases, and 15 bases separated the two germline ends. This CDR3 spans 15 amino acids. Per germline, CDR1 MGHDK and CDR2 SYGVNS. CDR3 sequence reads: CASSGLLGIDSPLHF. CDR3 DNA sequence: TGTGCCAGCAGTGGCTTGCTCGGTATCGATTCACCCCTCCACTTT.

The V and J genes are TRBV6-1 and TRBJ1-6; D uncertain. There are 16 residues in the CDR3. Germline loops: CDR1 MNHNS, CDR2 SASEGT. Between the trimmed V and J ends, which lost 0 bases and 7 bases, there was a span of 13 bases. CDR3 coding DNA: TGTGCCAGCAGTGAAGCTCACAGACGCTTAAATTCACCCCTCCACTTT. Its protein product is CASSEAHRRLNSPLHF.

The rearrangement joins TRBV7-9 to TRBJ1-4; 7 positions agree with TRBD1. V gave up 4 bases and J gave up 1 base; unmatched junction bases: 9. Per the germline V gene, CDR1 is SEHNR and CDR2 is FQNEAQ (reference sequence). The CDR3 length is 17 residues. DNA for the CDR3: TGTGCCAGCAGCTACATAGGGGGGGACAGAACTAATGAAAAACTGTTTTTT. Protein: CASSYIGGDRTNEKLFF.

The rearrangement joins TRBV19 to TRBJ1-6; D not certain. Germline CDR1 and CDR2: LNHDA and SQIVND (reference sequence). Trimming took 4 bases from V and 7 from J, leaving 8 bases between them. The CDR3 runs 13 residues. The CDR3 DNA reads TGTGCCAGTAGTAACCCTGACAATTCACCCCTCCACTTT. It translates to CASSNPDNSPLHF.

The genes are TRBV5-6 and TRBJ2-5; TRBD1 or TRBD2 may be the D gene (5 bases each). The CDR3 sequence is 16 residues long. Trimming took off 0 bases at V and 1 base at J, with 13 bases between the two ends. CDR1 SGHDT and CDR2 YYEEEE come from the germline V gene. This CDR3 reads CASSLGGNLAQETQYF. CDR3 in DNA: TGTGCCAGCAGCTTGGGGGGGAATTTGGCCCAAGAGACCCAGTACTTC.

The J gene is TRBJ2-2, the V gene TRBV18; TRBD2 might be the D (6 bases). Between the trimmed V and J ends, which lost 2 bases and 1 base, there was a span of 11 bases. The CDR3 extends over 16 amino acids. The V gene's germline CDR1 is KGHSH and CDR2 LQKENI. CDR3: CASSPNLALNTGELFF. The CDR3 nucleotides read TGTGCCAGCTCACCAAACCTAGCGTTGAACACCGGGGAGCTGTTTTTT.

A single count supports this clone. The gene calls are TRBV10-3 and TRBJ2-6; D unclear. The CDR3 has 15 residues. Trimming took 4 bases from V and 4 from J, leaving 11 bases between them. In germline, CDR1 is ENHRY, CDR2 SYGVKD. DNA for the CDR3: TGTGCCATCAGTGTGGCCCCTGGAGGGGCCAACGTCCTGACTTTC. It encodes CAISVAPGGANVLTF.

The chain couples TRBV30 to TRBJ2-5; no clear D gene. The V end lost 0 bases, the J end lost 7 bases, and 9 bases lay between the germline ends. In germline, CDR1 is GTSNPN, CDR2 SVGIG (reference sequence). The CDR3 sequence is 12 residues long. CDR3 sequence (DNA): TGTGCCTGGAGTGTACAAGAGGTGACCCAGTACTTC. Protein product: CAWSVQEVTQYF.

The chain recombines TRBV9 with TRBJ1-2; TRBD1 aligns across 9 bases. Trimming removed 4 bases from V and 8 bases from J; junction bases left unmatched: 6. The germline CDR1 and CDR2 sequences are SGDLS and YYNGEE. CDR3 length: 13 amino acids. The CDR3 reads CASSPGQGRGYTF. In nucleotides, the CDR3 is TGTGCCAGCAGCCCCGGACAGGGGCGCGGCTACACCTTC.

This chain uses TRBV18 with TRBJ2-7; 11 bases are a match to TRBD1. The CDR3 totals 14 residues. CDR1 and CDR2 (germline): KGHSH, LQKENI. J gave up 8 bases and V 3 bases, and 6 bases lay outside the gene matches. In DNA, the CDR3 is TGTGCCAGCTCACCTAGCGGACAGGGGGCGAAGCAGTACTTC. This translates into CASSPSGQGAKQYF.

The CDR3 DNA sequence: TGTGCCAGCAGCGCACAGGGTAGCTCCTACGAGCAGTACTTC. Its protein is CASSAQGSSYEQYF. The rearrangement joins TRBV9 to TRBJ2-7, with D maybe TRBD1 (6 bases). This CDR3 is 14 amino acids long. Trimming shortened V by 3 bases and J by 0 bases, and 10 bases separated the two germline ends. CDR1 and CDR2 (germline): SGDLS, YYNGEE.

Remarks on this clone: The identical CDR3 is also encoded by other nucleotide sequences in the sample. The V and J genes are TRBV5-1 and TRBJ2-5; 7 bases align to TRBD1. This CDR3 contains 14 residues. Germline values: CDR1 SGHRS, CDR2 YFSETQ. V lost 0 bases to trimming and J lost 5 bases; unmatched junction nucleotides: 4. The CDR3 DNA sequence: TGCGCCAGCAGCTTGGATAGCAGGGGGGAGACCCAGTACTTC. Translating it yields CASSLDSRGETQYF. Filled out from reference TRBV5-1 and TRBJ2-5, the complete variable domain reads KAGVTQTPRYLIKTRGQQVTLSCSPISGHRSVSWYQQTPGQGLQFLFEYFSETQRNKGNFPGRFSGRQFSNSRSEMNVSTLELGDSALYLCASSLDSRGETQYFGPGTRLLVL.

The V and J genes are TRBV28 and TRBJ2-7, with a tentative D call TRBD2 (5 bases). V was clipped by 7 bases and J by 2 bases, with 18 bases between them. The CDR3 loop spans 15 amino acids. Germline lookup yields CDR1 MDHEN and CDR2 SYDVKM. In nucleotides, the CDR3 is TGTGCCAGCACCTCAAGAGGGCCCGGGACCTACGAGCAGTACTTC. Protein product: CASTSRGPGTYEQYF.

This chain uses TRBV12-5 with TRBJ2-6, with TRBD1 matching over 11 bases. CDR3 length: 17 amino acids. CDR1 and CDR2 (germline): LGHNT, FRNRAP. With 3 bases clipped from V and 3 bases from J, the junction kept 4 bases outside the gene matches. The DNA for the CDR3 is TGTGCTAGTGGTTTAGGACAGGGGGCTTTTGGGGCCAACGTCCTGACTTTC. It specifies CASGLGQGAFGANVLTF.

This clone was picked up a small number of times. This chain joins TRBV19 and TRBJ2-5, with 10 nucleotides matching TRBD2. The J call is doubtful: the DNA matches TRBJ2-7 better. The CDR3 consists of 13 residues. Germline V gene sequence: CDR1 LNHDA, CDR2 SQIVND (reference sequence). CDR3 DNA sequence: TGTGCCAGTAGTGTTAGCGGGGGGAACGAGCAGTACTTC. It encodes CASSVSGGNEQYF.

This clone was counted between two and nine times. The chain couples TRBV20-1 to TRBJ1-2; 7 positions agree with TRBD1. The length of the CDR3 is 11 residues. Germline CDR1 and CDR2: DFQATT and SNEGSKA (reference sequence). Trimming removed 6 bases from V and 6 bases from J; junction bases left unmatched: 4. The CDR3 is CSAIGQDGYTF. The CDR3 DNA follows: TGCAGTGCCATAGGACAGGATGGCTACACCTTC.

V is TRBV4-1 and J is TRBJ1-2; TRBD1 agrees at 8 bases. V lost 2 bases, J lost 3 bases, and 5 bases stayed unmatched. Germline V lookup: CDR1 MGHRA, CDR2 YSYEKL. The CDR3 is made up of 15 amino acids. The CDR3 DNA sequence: TGCGCCAGCAGCCAACAGGGGGCGCAGGACTATGGCTACACCTTC. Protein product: CASSQQGAQDYGYTF.

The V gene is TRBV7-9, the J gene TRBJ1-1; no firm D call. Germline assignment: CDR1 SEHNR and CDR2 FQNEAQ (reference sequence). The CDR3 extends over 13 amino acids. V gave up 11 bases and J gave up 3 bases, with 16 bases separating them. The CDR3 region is CAYARRRDTEAFF. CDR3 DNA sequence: TGTGCCTACGCGCGGCGGAGGGACACTGAAGCTTTCTTT.

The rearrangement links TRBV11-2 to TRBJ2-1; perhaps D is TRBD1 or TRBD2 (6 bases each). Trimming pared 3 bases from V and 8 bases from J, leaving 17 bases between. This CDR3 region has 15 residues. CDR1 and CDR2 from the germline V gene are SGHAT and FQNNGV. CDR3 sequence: CASSLQRSGEDEQFF. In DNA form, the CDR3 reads TGTGCCAGCAGCTTGCAGCGTTCAGGGGAGGATGAGCAGTTCTTC.

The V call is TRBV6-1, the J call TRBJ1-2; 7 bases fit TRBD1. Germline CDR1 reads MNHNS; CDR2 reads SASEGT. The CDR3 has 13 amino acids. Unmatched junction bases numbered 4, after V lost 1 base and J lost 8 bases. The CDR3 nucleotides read TGTGCCAGCAGTGAAGACAGGGGAGGGGGCTACACCTTC. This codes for CASSEDRGGGYTF.

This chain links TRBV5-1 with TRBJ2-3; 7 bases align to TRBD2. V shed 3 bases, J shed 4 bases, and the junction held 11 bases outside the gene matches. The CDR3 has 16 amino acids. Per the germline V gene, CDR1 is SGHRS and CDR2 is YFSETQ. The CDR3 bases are TGCGCCAGCAGCTGGTCCGGGAGCGGGGTCCCAGATACGCAGTATTTT. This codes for CASSWSGSGVPDTQYF. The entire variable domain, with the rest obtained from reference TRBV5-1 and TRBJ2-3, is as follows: KAGVTQTPRYLIKTRGQQVTLSCSPISGHRSVSWYQQTPGQGLQFLFEYFSETQRNKGNFPGRFSGRQFSNSRSEMNVSTLELGDSALYLCASSWSGSGVPDTQYFGPGTRLTVL.

The CDR3 DNA reads TGTGCCAGCAGCTTGGGGGGCACAGATACGCAGTATTTT. Encoded protein: CASSLGGTDTQYF. The gene calls are TRBV9 and TRBJ2-3; tentatively, D is TRBD1 or TRBD2 (5 bases each). The CDR3 sequence is 13 residues long. V was trimmed by 4 bases and J by 1 base, leaving 7 bases between them. Germline V gene lookup returns CDR1 SGDLS and CDR2 YYNGEE. The whole variable domain, remainder taken from reference TRBV9 and TRBJ2-3, is DSGVTQTPKHLITATGQRVTLRCSPRSGDLSVYWYQQSLDQGLQFLIQYYNGEERAKGNILERFSAQQFPDLHSELNLSSLELGDSALYFCASSLGGTDTQYFGPGTRLTVL.

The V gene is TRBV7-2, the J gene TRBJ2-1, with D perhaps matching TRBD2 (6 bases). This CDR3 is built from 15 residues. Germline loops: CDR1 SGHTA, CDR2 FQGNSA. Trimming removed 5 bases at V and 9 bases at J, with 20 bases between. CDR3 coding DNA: TGTGCCAGCAGCCGGAGGGAAGGGGCCTTCGCTGAGCAGTTCTTC. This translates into CASSRREGAFAEQFF.

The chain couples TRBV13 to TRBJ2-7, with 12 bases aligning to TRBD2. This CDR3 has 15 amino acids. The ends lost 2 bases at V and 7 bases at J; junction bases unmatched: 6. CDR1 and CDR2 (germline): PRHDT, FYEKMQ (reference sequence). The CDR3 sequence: CASSLRLAGVGEQYF. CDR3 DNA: TGTGCCAGCAGCTTAAGACTAGCGGGGGTTGGTGAGCAGTACTTC.

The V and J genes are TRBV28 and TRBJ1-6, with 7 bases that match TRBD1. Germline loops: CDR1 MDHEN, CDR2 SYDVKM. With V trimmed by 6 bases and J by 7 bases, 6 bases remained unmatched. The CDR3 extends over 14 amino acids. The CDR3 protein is CASSRDRRNSPLHF. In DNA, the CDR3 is TGTGCCAGCAGCCGGGACAGAAGAAATTCACCCCTCCACTTT.